The rows below give T cell receptor beta chains drawn from one sample of a study of blood T cell repertoires in COVID-19. The repertoire was sequenced with immunoSEQ multiplex PCR; TCRdb's copy has only in-frame clones and lacks some. The data show approximately 300,000 clones, 85% to 90% seen once. The sample comprised peripheral blood. The source of these receptors is a man aged 25 to 40 with acute or convalescent COVID-19. The CDR3 runs from the conserved cysteine through the conserved F or W. A D gene is named only where the DNA matches it firmly. Size tells how often a clone was seen (once, few, many) or the class of an expanded clone, and some rows leave it out.

NA	NA	TRBV7-8	TRBJ1-1	CASSLGGGPRIGAFF	TGTGCCAGCAGCTTAGGCGGGGGGCCCCGGATTGGAGCTTTCTTT
NA	NA	TRBV18	TRBJ2-3	CASSPLRSTDTQYF	TGTGCCAGCTCACCACTTCGTAGCACAGATACGCAGTATTTT
NA	once	TRBV15	TRBJ1-1	CATSTRGMNTEAFF	TGTGCCACCAGTACCAGGGGCATGAACACTGAAGCTTTCTTT
NA	NA	TRBV21-1	TRBJ2-4	CASSKALFRGPLAKNIQYF	TGTGCCAGCAGCAAAGCGCTTTTTAGGGGGCCTTTAGCCAAAAACATTCAGTACTTC
TRBD1	few	TRBV5-4	TRBJ1-1	CASSPANRGVTEAFF	TGTGCCAGCAGCCCAGCTAACAGGGGGGTCACTGAAGCTTTCTTT
NA	NA	TRBV7-9	TRBJ1-2	CASSLIQGRDYGYTF	TGTGCCAGCAGCTTAATACAGGGTCGAGACTATGGCTACACCTTC
TRBD1	NA	TRBV4-1	TRBJ2-1	CASSQDPGTGANEQFF	TGCGCCAGCAGCCAAGACCCCGGGACAGGGGCCAATGAGCAGTTCTTC
NA	NA	TRBV3-1/TRBV3-2	TRBJ1-2	CASSQVPVRNYGYTF	TGTGCCAGCAGCCAAGTCCCAGTCAGGAACTATGGCTACACCTTC
NA	once	TRBV11-2	TRBJ1-1	CASSYNEGEAFF	TGTGCCAGCAGTTACAATGAGGGAGAAGCTTTCTTT
NA	NA	TRBV5-4	TRBJ1-4	CASSLVRGTSTNEKLFF	TGTGCCAGCAGCTTGGTCCGGGGGACCTCAACTAATGAAAAACTGTTTTTT
NA	NA	TRBV28	TRBJ2-4	CASSLGGAGRVKNIQYF	TGTGCCAGCAGTTTAGGTGGGGCAGGGCGAGTGAAAAACATTCAGTACTTC
NA	once	TRBV7-3	TRBJ2-7	CASSLAQSYEQYF	TGTGCCAGCAGCTTAGCACAGAGCTACGAGCAGTACTTC
TRBD1	NA	TRBV2	TRBJ2-7	CASRTGQLLGEQYF	TGTGCCAGCAGGACGGGACAGCTACTCGGGGAGCAGTACTTC
NA	NA	TRBV5-1	TRBJ2-3	CASSLTGSSTDTQYF	TGCGCCAGCAGCTTGACAGGATCGAGCACAGATACGCAGTATTTT
NA	NA	TRBV25-1	TRBJ2-5	CASSETGPETQYF	TGTGCCAGCAGTGAAACAGGGCCCGAGACCCAGTACTTC
NA	NA	TRBV6-6	TRBJ1-2	CATSYAPTGSYGYTF	TGTGCCACTTCCTACGCCCCGACAGGCAGCTATGGCTACACCTTC
NA	NA	TRBV29-1	TRBJ2-2	CSVMTGVNTGELFF	TGCAGCGTGATGACAGGAGTGAACACCGGGGAGCTGTTTTTT
NA	once	TRBV30	TRBJ1-6	CAWSRAVFSGAPLHF	TGTGCCTGGAGTAGGGCGGTTTTCAGCGGGGCTCCCCTCCACTTT
TRBD1	NA	TRBV19	TRBJ1-2	CASRTGGTYGYTF	TGTGCCAGTAGGACAGGGGGCACCTATGGCTACACCTTC
NA	NA	TRBV11-2	TRBJ2-7	CASSRSRGSYEQYF	TGTGCCAGCAGCCGTTCCCGGGGGTCCTACGAGCAGTACTTC
TRBD1	NA	TRBV5-1	TRBJ1-1	CASRRGQQNTEAFF	TGCGCCAGCAGGCGGGGACAGCAGAACACTGAAGCTTTCTTT
NA	NA	TRBV11-2	TRBJ1-4	CASSLDQGRALFF	TGTGCCAGCAGCTTAGATCAGGGGCGGGCACTGTTTTTT
NA	once	TRBV18	TRBJ1-2	CASSPPNQGGYGYTF	TGTGCCAGCTCACCCCCCAATCAAGGCGGCTATGGCTACACCTTC
NA	NA	TRBV5-1	TRBJ1-1	CASRTGNTEAFF	TGCGCCAGCAGGACAGGGAACACTGAAGCTTTCTTT
TRBD1	many	TRBV5-4	TRBJ2-2	CASSPGTALNTGELFF	TGTGCCAGCAGCCCCGGGACAGCTTTGAACACCGGGGAGCTGTTTTTT
TRBD2	NA	TRBV5-4	TRBJ2-1	CASSLDGRASSYNEQFF	TGTGCCAGCAGCTTGGATGGGAGGGCCAGCTCCTACAATGAGCAGTTCTTC
NA	NA	TRBV7-9	TRBJ1-4	CASSRDRFEKLFF	TGTGCCAGCAGCAGAGACAGGTTTGAAAAACTGTTTTTT
TRBD2	NA	TRBV5-4	TRBJ2-2	CASSLSSGSTGELFF	TGTGCCAGCAGCTTGTCTAGCGGGAGCACCGGGGAGCTGTTTTTT
NA	NA	TRBV15	TRBJ1-2	CATGLGPGQGGSYGYTF	TGTGCCACCGGATTAGGACCAGGCCAAGGTGGGAGCTATGGCTACACCTTC
NA	NA	TRBV6-8	TRBJ2-7	CASSEGGPVYEQYF	TGTGCCAGCAGTGAGGGGGGGCCGGTCTACGAGCAGTACTTC
NA	NA	TRBV11-2	TRBJ1-6	CASSFQGYSYNSPLHF	TGTGCCAGCAGCTTTCAGGGATACTCCTATAATTCACCCCTCCACTTT
NA	NA	TRBV6-1	TRBJ2-7	CASSEARLPPHEQYF	TGTGCCAGCAGTGAAGCGCGCCTGCCTCCCCACGAGCAGTACTTC
TRBD1	few	TRBV7-9	TRBJ2-1	CASSGQGAASSYNEQFF	TGTGCCAGCAGCGGACAGGGGGCGGCCTCCTCCTACAATGAGCAGTTCTTC
TRBD2	NA	TRBV25-1	TRBJ2-3	CASSLSGSWNTQYF	TGTGCCAGCAGTCTGAGCGGGAGCTGGAATACGCAGTATTTT
TRBD2	NA	TRBV10-1	TRBJ2-1	CASSELGLAGGNEQFF	TGCGCCAGCAGTGAGTTGGGGCTAGCGGGGGGAAATGAGCAGTTCTTC
NA	NA	TRBV6-5	TRBJ1-2	CASTLIAGGYGYTF	TGTGCCAGCACCCTGATCGCAGGAGGGTATGGCTACACCTTC